The 21 T cell receptor beta chains given below trace back to one sample, sequenced in a study of control samples from healthy donors and cancer patients. Sequencing was performed with immunoSEQ multiplex PCR; in TCRdb, only in-frame clones are kept and a portion is missing. This sample yields some 130,000 clones, of which more than 90% are seen a single time; around 6% belongs to the top ten. The sample consisted of blood. These receptors were collected from a man younger than 35 in good health.

The chain employs TRBV9 and TRBJ2-2; weak D call: TRBD2 (5 bases). V dropped 2 bases and J dropped 5 bases, with 16 bases sitting between them. The CDR3 is 16 residues long. Germline V CDR1 and CDR2: SGDLS, YYNGEE. The CDR3: CASSVGVTPGTGELFF. The CDR3, as DNA: TGTGCCAGCAGCGTCGGGGTCACCCCGGGGACCGGGGAGCTGTTTTTT.

The V gene is TRBV27, the J gene TRBJ1-3, with D uncertain. Germline V lookup: CDR1 MNHEY, CDR2 SMNVEV (reference sequence). V lost 2 bases to trimming and J lost 4 bases, with 9 bases between them. The CDR3 runs to 14 residues. The CDR3 region is CASSLKGLGNTIYF. As DNA, the CDR3 is TGTGCCAGCAGTTTAAAGGGTCTCGGAAACACCATATATTTT.

The chain employs TRBV2 and TRBJ2-3; D is uncertain. CDR1 and CDR2 (germline): SNHLY, FYNNEI. CDR3 length: 12 residues. Trimming took off 5 bases at V and 3 bases at J, with 6 bases between the two ends. CDR3 DNA: TGTGCCAGCAGTTTATTAACAGATACGCAGTATTTT. It translates to CASSLLTDTQYF.

The chain is built from TRBV4-1 and TRBJ1-1; TRBD1 agrees at 11 bases. The CDR3 runs to 18 residues. Germline lookup yields CDR1 MGHRA and CDR2 YSYEKL. The V segment lost 0 bases and the J segment 0 bases; nucleotides outside the gene matches: 6. CDR3 nucleotide sequence: TGCGCCAGCAGCCAAGATGGATGGGACAGGGGGATGAACACTGAAGCTTTCTTT. Protein product: CASSQDGWDRGMNTEAFF.

The chain combines TRBV7-2 with TRBJ1-4; D call uncertain. V lost 3 bases to trimming and J lost 4 bases, with 15 bases between them. CDR3 length equals 16 residues. Germline V gene data show CDR1 as SGHTA and CDR2 as FQGNSA. In nucleotides, the CDR3 is TGTGCCAGCAGCTTCGCCCCCCTAGCCCTTAATGAAAAACTGTTTTTT. Amino acid sequence: CASSFAPLALNEKLFF.

The chain combines TRBV20-1 with TRBJ1-5; D possibly corresponds to TRBD1 (5 bases). The CDR3 spans 13 residues. Trimming cost V 3 bases and J 2 bases, with 8 bases left between them. Germline CDR1 DFQATT, CDR2 SNEGSKA (reference sequence). CDR3 sequence: CSASGGGNQPQHF. The CDR3 DNA follows: TGCAGTGCTAGTGGGGGGGGCAATCAGCCCCAGCATTTT.

The chain combines TRBV4-1 with TRBJ1-1; D unresolved. The CDR3 covers 14 residues. V gave up 0 bases and J gave up 1 base, with 6 bases separating them. Germline CDR1 is MGHRA and CDR2 is YSYEKL. CDR3 bases: TGCGCCAGCAGCCAAGACGGAAGGAACACTGAAGCTTTCTTT. It translates to CASSQDGRNTEAFF.

This clone appeared once. V and J are TRBV30 and TRBJ2-7; D might be TRBD1 (6 bases). CDR1 and CDR2 (germline): GTSNPN, SVGIG (reference sequence). The CDR3 totals 12 residues. The V end lost 7 bases, the J end lost 0 bases, and 10 bases lay between the germline ends. The DNA for the CDR3 is TGTGCCTTGACAGGTTCCTCCTACGAGCAGTACTTC. Encoded protein: CALTGSSYEQYF.

This clone was picked up a small number of times. Here the CDR3 reads CAINRGQGEQYF. As DNA, the CDR3 is TGTGCCATCAACAGGGGGCAGGGCGAGCAGTACTTC. This chain joins TRBV10-3 and TRBJ2-7, with 9 bases matching TRBD1. V gave up 7 bases and J gave up 6 bases; unmatched junction bases: 4. The CDR3 contains 12 residues. From germline, CDR1 is ENHRY and CDR2 SYGVKD.

This clone was observed once. The rearrangement joins TRBV19 to TRBJ1-1; 10 bases fit TRBD1. Germline loops: CDR1 LNHDA, CDR2 SQIVND (reference sequence). With 5 bases clipped from V and 5 bases from J, the junction kept 5 bases outside the gene matches. The CDR3 extends over 14 amino acids. As DNA, the CDR3 is TGTGCCAGTAGTTTGACAGGGGGCGCGACTGAAGCTTTCTTT. It yields the protein CASSLTGGATEAFF.

The chain is built from TRBV2 and TRBJ1-6; no firm D call. This CDR3 is built from 13 residues. Germline values: CDR1 SNHLY, CDR2 FYNNEI. V was clipped by 7 bases and J by 5 bases, with 9 bases between them. CDR3 sequence: CASTPSDNSPLHF. CDR3 DNA: TGTGCCAGCACCCCTTCCGATAATTCACCCCTCCACTTT.

The chain recombines TRBV5-1 with TRBJ2-3; tentative D call: TRBD1 (6 bases). V was shortened by 4 bases and J by 1 base, with 13 bases between the two germline ends. This CDR3 is built from 15 residues. Germline V gene data show CDR1 as SGHRS and CDR2 as YFSETQ. The chain's CDR3 is CASSHNRVGTDTQYF. CDR3 nucleotides: TGCGCCAGCAGCCACAACAGGGTGGGCACAGATACGCAGTATTTT. Supplemented by reference TRBV5-1 and TRBJ2-3, the full variable domain reads KAGVTQTPRYLIKTRGQQVTLSCSPISGHRSVSWYQQTPGQGLQFLFEYFSETQRNKGNFPGRFSGRQFSNSRSEMNVSTLELGDSALYLCASSHNRVGTDTQYFGPGTRLTVL.

The rearrangement links TRBV12-1 to TRBJ1-5; the listed D gene, TRBD1, was not tested against the DNA. TRBV12-1 is flagged as a pseudogene. CDR3 size: 15 residues. CDR3 residues: CASANEVTGSQPQHF. The CDR3 DNA sequence: TGTGCCAGCGCTAACGAAGTGACAGGGAGCCAGCCCCAGCATTTT.

The V call is TRBV5-4, the J call TRBJ2-2; D might be TRBD1 or TRBD2, each matching 6 bases. The CDR3 runs to 18 residues. Per germline, CDR1 SGHNT and CDR2 YYREEE (reference sequence). V was clipped by 2 bases and J by 0 bases, with 17 bases between them. The CDR3: CASSFWTGAVANTGELFF. Written as DNA, the CDR3 is TGTGCCAGCAGCTTCTGGACGGGGGCAGTCGCGAACACCGGGGAGCTGTTTTTT.

This sequence joins TRBV9 and TRBJ1-5; 9 positions match TRBD1. CDR3 size: 15 residues. Germline trimming cut 3 bases from V and 5 bases from J; bases unmatched to any gene: 6. Germline values: CDR1 SGDLS, CDR2 YYNGEE. The CDR3 DNA reads as TGTGCCAGCAGCGCGGGGACAGGGAGCGATCAGCCCCAGCATTTT. Residues: CASSAGTGSDQPQHF.

The rearrangement uses TRBV18 and TRBJ1-2, with D unclear. The CDR3 length is 16 residues. CDR1 is KGHSH, CDR2 LQKENI, per germline. V was shortened by 5 bases and J by 1 base, with 17 bases between the two germline ends. The CDR3 DNA reads as TGTGCCAGCTCAGTACGGGGAAATACCTATAACTATGGCTACACCTTC. Protein: CASSVRGNTYNYGYTF.

The chain joins TRBV6-2 or TRBV6-3 to TRBJ1-5, with a weak D call TRBD1 (5 bases). The V gene's germline CDR1 is MNHEY and CDR2 SVGEGT. Trimming stripped 6 bases from V and 7 bases from J, with 19 bases between. The CDR3 covers 15 residues. CDR3 coding DNA: TGTGCCAGCAGCTTCGGGACGACCGGAAGCCAGCCCCAGCATTTT. It encodes CASSFGTTGSQPQHF.

The chain combines TRBV5-4 with TRBJ1-2; D not resolved. V was trimmed by 1 base and J by 6 bases, leaving 10 bases between them. From germline, CDR1 is SGHNT and CDR2 YYREEE (reference sequence). This CDR3 spans 13 amino acids. CDR3 sequence (DNA): TGTGCCAGCAGCTTGATTGTCGGCAATGGCTACACCTTC. Translation gives CASSLIVGNGYTF.

This rearrangement joins TRBV11-2 to TRBJ1-4; TRBD1 is a possible D gene (6 bases). CDR3 size: 14 residues. Germline CDR1 reads SGHAT; CDR2 reads FQNNGV. With 3 bases removed from V and 6 bases from J, the gap between germline ends came to 11 bases. The chain's CDR3 is CASSFEGDDEKLFF. The DNA of the CDR3 is TGTGCCAGCAGCTTTGAGGGGGATGATGAAAAACTGTTTTTT.

The chain joins TRBV18 to TRBJ1-5, with 7 bases that match TRBD1. Germline-derived CDR1 and CDR2 are KGHSH and LQKENI. J lost 0 bases, V lost 6 bases, and 5 bases had no gene match. This CDR3 spans 15 amino acids. CDR3 DNA: TGTGCCAGCTCCCGGACAGGCTATAGCAATCAGCCCCAGCATTTT. Encoded protein: CASSRTGYSNQPQHF.

This clone was seen just once. This chain uses TRBV19 with TRBJ1-2; D remains ambiguous. Germline CDR1 LNHDA, CDR2 SQIVND (reference sequence). The CDR3 is made up of 12 amino acids. The V and J ends lost 8 bases and 8 bases respectively, with 15 bases between them. Here the CDR3 reads CASRTGPSGYTF. CDR3 sequence (DNA): TGTGCCAGTCGGACGGGTCCCTCCGGCTACACCTTC.